This TCR beta chain emerged from a study of naive and memory T cell subsets. Separate alpha and beta amplification began at the second PCR step. CD4+ T cell IFNgamma after overnight CMV lysate exposure gave donor CMV status. Deletions cut 1 base from V and 0 bases from J, with 6 bases between. Germline CDR1 is DFQATT and CDR2 is SNEGSKA (reference sequence). The CDR3 runs to 14 residues. An equimolar mix of two oligonucleotides served as the beta constant-region primer for TRBC1 and TRBC2. Four rounds of PCR amplified the ligated cDNA using nested alpha and beta constant-region primers plus SP2. TCRdb re-analysed the UMI-ligation and nested PCR reads in MiXCR, keeping a single row per CDR3 protein. The sample lists 85,000 to 130,000 distinct CDR3 sequences; approximately 15% were seen once. Study-level points and caveats: Naive repertoires, especially CD8, held a few larger clonotypes, possibly memory cells re-expressing CD45RA. In naive cells, over 85% of TCR sequences were seen only once. Expression changes during T cell differentiation may affect RNA-based TCR counts.

In regard to this clonotype: No antigen is known for it.

The sample consisted of naive CD8+ T cells from blood. This chain joins TRBV20-1 and TRBJ1-4, with D uncertain. The receptor was isolated from a human donor in good health. The CDR3 bases are TGCAGTGCTAGAGGGGCATCAACTAATGAAAAACTGTTTTTT. Translated, it gives CSARGASTNEKLFF.